This T cell receptor beta chain was captured by sequencing in a study of T cell responses to AZD1222 COVID-19 vaccine listed by TCRdb under 2021. For context, the study as a whole: A total of approximately 250 trial participants underwent TCR sequencing, of whom about 210 had received two doses of AZD1222 and roughly 26 had received two doses of the MenACWY control vaccine. Trial participants were enrolled by age into 18-55, 56-69 and 70-plus year subgroups, with about 150, 28 and 57 TCR-sequenced participants respectively.

Sequences ENHRY (CDR1) and SYGVKD (CDR2) are obtained from the germline V gene. Spanning cysteine to phenylalanine, the CDR3 consists of 15 amino acids. Here the CDR3 DNA is all that survives: 45 bases in frame from base 1. The germline V and J ends show losses of 3 bases and 2 bases respectively, and no gene match explains 4 bases of the junction. In light of the paper, this sample's time point label describes: baseline before first vaccination. The treatment or condition label on this specimen signifies: meningococcal conjugate vaccine given as trial control. Vaccinee samples were obtained from the UK trials COV001 and COV002, which included a single-blind randomized controlled phase 2/3 trial of AZD1222 (ChAdOx1 nCoV-19) in healthy adults. Trial participant PBMC samples were collected at day 0 and day 28 after the second dose for TCRbeta chain sequencing. The paper as a whole reports these results and caveats: In the small 56-69-year group, the increase in depth fell short of significance, most likely because of low power. Conclusions about previously exposed vaccinees are limited because only six or seven AZD1222 recipients were SARS-CoV-2 seropositive at baseline. The whole spike protein was spanned by vaccine-associated CD4 TCRs, and dominant responses were seen in regions 160-218 and 743-854. Participants were mostly white British, with more females than males. The authors suggested clonal diversity may have been underestimated. After two AZD1222 doses, spike-specific TCR breadth and depth were significantly higher than at day 0 and than in MenACWY recipients. Nearly half of unique spike-specific TCRs reportedly recognized epitopes outside regions mutated in the B.1.351 and B.1.1.7 variants. Because no day 14 peak-response samples were available, the repertoires could be characterized only after the peak T cell response.

Concerning this clone itself: The target of this receptor is not known. Base qualities are not at hand, and no much larger clone is one base apart.

The CDR3 regions of human TCRbeta chains were analyzed by immunosequencing. In the paper's pipeline: Repertoire TCRs were matched against a reference library of SARS-CoV-2-specific TCRs generated with the MIRA antigen-specificity platform. Breadth was defined as the fraction of unique TCRs that were SARS-CoV-2-associated. Depth was defined as the fraction of total T cells that were SARS-CoV-2-associated. Using the MIRA data, every spike-specific TCR was mapped to the spike region that the TCR reacted to and assigned to either a CD4 or a CD8 class. Log10-transformed breadth and depth values were compared by one-way ANOVA with Sidak's multiple comparisons tests. In its TCRdb copy, this immuneACCESS table keeps in-frame sequences only and misses some clones. Where compared with another copy, unresolved V genes explain less than half of these, and the others have no known cause. That table gives V, J and clone size, and the DNA gave D and trimming. The sample table records more than 140,000 clones; 88% of these occur just once. The ten most abundant clones make up 3% to 4% of the sample.

The sample consisted of peripheral blood, taken on day 0 of MenACWY control vaccination. The receptor was isolated from an adult in good health. The rearrangement joined TRBV10-3 to TRBJ1-2, with 9 central nucleotides matching TRBD1. The nucleotide sequence reads TGTGCCATCAGTGAACAGGGGGCTCTGAACTATGGCTACACCTTC. Translated, it gives CAISEQGALNYGYTF.